The rows below give T cell receptor beta chains drawn from one sample of a study of CD4 T cells in relation to SARS-CoV-2 and coronaviruses. Their specific antigens are unknown. Generated by immunoSEQ multiplex PCR, the TCRdb table keeps only in-frame clones and is missing some. The sample consists of about 26,000 clones, around three quarters of them appearing once. Sequenced input: CD4+ T cells from PBMCs, cultured in vitro. These receptors came from a human donor in good health. CDR3s include the opening cysteine and the closing phenylalanine or tryptophan. A D gene is named only where the DNA matches it firmly. Not every row has a clone size; where given, it reads once, few, many or a size class.

V gene: TRBV5-1
D gene: TRBD2
J gene: TRBJ2-2
clone size: NA
CDR3 protein: CASSIVTSGGNTGELFF
CDR3 DNA: TGCGCCAGCAGCATAGTCACTAGCGGGGGGAACACCGGGGAGCTGTTTTTT

V gene: TRBV10-3
D gene: TRBD1
J gene: TRBJ2-7
clone size: NA
CDR3 protein: CAIRAVGTGYEQYF
CDR3 DNA: TGTGCCATCAGAGCGGTTGGGACAGGCTACGAGCAGTACTTC

V gene: TRBV5-1
D gene: TRBD2
J gene: TRBJ2-7
clone size: NA
CDR3 protein: CASSLAGTSNEQYF
CDR3 DNA: TGCGCCAGCAGCTTGGCCGGGACTAGTAACGAGCAGTACTTC

V gene: TRBV6-5
D gene: TRBD1
J gene: TRBJ1-1
clone size: NA
CDR3 protein: CATLRTGTGEAFF
CDR3 DNA: TGTGCCACCCTTCGGACAGGGACGGGTGAAGCTTTCTTT

V gene: TRBV5-5
D gene: TRBD2
J gene: TRBJ2-1
clone size: NA
CDR3 protein: CASSPGLVSNNEQFF
CDR3 DNA: TGTGCCAGCAGCCCGGGACTAGTCAGTAACAATGAGCAGTTCTTC

V gene: TRBV2
D gene: NA
J gene: TRBJ1-6
clone size: few
CDR3 protein: CASSEEKGIESPLHF
CDR3 DNA: TGTGCCAGCAGTGAGGAAAAAGGGATAGAATCACCCCTCCACTTT

V gene: TRBV5-3
D gene: NA
J gene: TRBJ1-1
clone size: NA
CDR3 protein: CARSENKNTEAFF
CDR3 DNA: TGTGCCAGAAGCGAAAACAAGAACACTGAAGCTTTCTTT

V gene: TRBV14
D gene: NA
J gene: TRBJ2-7
clone size: NA
CDR3 protein: CASSQDSHYEQYF
CDR3 DNA: TGTGCCAGCAGCCAAGACAGCCATTACGAGCAGTACTTC

V gene: TRBV5-4
D gene: TRBD2
J gene: TRBJ2-1
clone size: NA
CDR3 protein: CASSTELARTLGEQFF
CDR3 DNA: TGTGCCAGCAGCACGGAACTAGCGCGGACCCTCGGTGAGCAGTTCTTC

V gene: TRBV4-3
D gene: TRBD2
J gene: TRBJ2-7
clone size: NA
CDR3 protein: CASSPVASGGLYEQYF
CDR3 DNA: TGCGCCAGCAGCCCCGTTGCTAGCGGGGGGCTTTACGAGCAGTACTTC

V gene: TRBV18
D gene: NA
J gene: TRBJ2-5
clone size: NA
CDR3 protein: CASGPYQETQYF
CDR3 DNA: TGTGCCAGCGGACCATACCAAGAGACCCAGTACTTC

V gene: TRBV5-1
D gene: NA
J gene: TRBJ2-3
clone size: NA
CDR3 protein: CASTPSGGPTTDTQYF
CDR3 DNA: TGCGCCAGCACCCCCTCCGGGGGGCCAACCACAGATACGCAGTATTTT

V gene: TRBV6-5
D gene: NA
J gene: TRBJ2-4
clone size: NA
CDR3 protein: CASSYQEGDIQYF
CDR3 DNA: TGTGCCAGCAGTTACCAGGAGGGGGACATTCAGTACTTC

V gene: TRBV9
D gene: TRBD2
J gene: TRBJ2-1
clone size: NA
CDR3 protein: CASSPNLAGGGNEQFF
CDR3 DNA: TGTGCCAGCAGCCCGAACCTAGCGGGAGGAGGGAATGAGCAGTTCTTC

V gene: TRBV6-5
D gene: NA
J gene: TRBJ1-1
clone size: NA
CDR3 protein: CASSYSGTNTEAFF
CDR3 DNA: TGTGCCAGCAGTTACTCGGGGACTAACACTGAAGCTTTCTTT

V gene: TRBV27
D gene: NA
J gene: TRBJ2-5
clone size: NA
CDR3 protein: CASSLSRSDRETQYF
CDR3 DNA: TGTGCCAGCAGTTTATCGAGGTCGGACCGGGAGACCCAGTACTTC